This T cell receptor beta chain derives from a study of blood T cells in healthy people across ages. Study-level results: A roughly linear age-dependent decrease characterized TCR beta diversity per million T cells. More naive CD4+ cells and higher diversity were found in long-lived than in aged donors.

Alongside a J-beta primer mix, a sample-barcoded 5' primer served in a second PCR lasting about 7 to 12 cycles. TCRdb re-derived calls from the 5' RACE reads in MiXCR, one entry per CDR3 protein. The sample yields under 2,000,000 distinct CDR3 sequences, around 48% seen once. For this clonotype: Its antigen is not identified.

The V gene end was trimmed by 4 bases and the J gene end by 3 bases; junction bases not matched to a gene: 7. The CDR3 has 15 amino acids. In germline, CDR1 is DFQATT, CDR2 SNEGSKA (reference sequence). The sequence came from a woman aged 40-49 years in good health. The chain is built from TRBV20-1 and TRBJ2-2, with 8 bases lining up with TRBD2. Material for sequencing was blood. CDR3 sequence: CSAIYGGDYTGELFF. The CDR3 DNA reads as TGCAGTGCTATTTACGGGGGGGATTACACCGGGGAGCTGTTTTTT.